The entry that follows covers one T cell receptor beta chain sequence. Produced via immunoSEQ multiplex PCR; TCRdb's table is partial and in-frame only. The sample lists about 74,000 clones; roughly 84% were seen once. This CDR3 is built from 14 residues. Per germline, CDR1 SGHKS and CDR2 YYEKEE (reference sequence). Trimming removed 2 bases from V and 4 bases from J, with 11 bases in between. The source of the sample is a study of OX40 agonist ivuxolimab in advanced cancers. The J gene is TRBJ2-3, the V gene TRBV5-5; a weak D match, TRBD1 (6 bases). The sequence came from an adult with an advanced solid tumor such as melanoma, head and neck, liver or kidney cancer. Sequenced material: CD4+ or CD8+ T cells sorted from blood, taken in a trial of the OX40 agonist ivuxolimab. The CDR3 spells CASSFSGGPDTQYF. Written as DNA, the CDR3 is TGTGCCAGCAGCTTCAGTGGGGGCCCAGATACGCAGTATTTT.